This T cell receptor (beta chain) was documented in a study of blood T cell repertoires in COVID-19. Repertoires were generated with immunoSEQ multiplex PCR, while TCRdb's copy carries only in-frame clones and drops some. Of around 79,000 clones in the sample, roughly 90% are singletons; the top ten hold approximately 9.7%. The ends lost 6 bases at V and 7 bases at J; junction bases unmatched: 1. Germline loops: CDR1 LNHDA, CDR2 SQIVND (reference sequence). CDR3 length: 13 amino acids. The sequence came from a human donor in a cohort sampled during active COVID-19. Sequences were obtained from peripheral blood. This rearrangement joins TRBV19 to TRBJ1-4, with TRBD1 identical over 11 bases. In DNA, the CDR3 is TGTGCCAGTAGCGGGACAGGGGGTGAAAAACTGTTTTTT. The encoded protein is CASSGTGGEKLFF.